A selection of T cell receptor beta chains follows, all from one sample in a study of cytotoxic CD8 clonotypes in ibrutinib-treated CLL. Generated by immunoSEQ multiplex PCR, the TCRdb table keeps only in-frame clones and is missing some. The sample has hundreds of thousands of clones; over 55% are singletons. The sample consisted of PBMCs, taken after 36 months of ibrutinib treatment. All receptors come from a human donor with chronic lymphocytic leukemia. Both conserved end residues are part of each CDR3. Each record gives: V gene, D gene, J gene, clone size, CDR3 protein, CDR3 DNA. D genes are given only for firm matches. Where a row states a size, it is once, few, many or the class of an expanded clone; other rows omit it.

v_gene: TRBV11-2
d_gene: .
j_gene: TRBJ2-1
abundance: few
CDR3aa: CASSQRGAEQFF
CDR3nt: TGTGCCAGCAGCCAACGAGGGGCTGAGCAGTTCTTC

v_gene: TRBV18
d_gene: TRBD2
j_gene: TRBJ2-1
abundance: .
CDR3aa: CASSLSGRADEQFF
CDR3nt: TGTGCCAGCTCTTTAAGCGGGAGGGCCGATGAGCAGTTCTTC

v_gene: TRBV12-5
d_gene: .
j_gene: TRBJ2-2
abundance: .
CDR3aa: CASGLVRGSNTGELFF
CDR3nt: TGTGCTAGTGGTTTGGTAAGGGGCTCGAACACCGGGGAGCTGTTTTTT

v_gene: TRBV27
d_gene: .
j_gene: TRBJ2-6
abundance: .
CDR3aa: CASSSQRNRSGANVLTF
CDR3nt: TGTGCCAGCAGTTCGCAGAGGAACAGATCTGGGGCCAACGTCCTGACTTTC

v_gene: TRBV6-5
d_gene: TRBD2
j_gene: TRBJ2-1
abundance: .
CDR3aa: CASNYLAGGPSEQFF
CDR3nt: TGTGCCAGCAATTACTTAGCGGGGGGGCCGAGTGAGCAGTTCTTC

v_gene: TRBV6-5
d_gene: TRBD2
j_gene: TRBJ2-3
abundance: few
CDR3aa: CATAGGSTDTQYF
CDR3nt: TGTGCCACCGCGGGGGGGAGCACAGATACGCAGTATTTT

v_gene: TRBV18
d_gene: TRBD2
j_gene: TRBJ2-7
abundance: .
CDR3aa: CASSLLAGFDEQYF
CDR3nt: TGTGCCAGCTCTCTACTAGCGGGATTTGACGAGCAGTACTTC

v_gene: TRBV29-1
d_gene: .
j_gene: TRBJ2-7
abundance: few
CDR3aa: CSVLEPMGSYEQYF
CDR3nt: TGCAGCGTTCTCGAACCCATGGGCAGCTACGAGCAGTACTTC

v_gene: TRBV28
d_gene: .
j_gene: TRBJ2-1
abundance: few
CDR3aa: CASSLIREQFF
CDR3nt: TGTGCCAGCAGTTTAATACGTGAGCAGTTCTTC

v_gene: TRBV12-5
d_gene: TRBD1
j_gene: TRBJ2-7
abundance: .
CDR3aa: CASGSPFGQGTLYEQYF
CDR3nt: TGTGCTAGTGGTTCACCCTTTGGACAGGGGACGCTATACGAGCAGTACTTC

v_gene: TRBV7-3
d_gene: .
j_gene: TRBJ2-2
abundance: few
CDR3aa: CASSSLGRGGELFF
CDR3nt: TGTGCCAGCAGCTCCCTAGGCAGGGGCGGGGAGCTGTTTTTT

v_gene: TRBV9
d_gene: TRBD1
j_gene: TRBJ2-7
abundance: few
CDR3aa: CASSVWGTGRLEQYF
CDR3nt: TGTGCCAGCAGCGTATGGGGGACAGGGCGTCTCGAGCAGTACTTC

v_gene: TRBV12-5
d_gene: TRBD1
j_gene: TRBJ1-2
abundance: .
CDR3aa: CASAKDRNYGYTF
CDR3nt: TGTGCTAGTGCCAAGGACAGGAACTATGGCTACACCTTC

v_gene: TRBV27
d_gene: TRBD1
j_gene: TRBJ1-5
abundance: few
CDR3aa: CASKKRGLVNQPQHF
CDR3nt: TGTGCCAGCAAGAAGAGGGGGCTGGTGAATCAGCCCCAGCATTTT

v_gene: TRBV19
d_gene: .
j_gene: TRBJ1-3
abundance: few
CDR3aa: CASSIAGTSGNTIYF
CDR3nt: TGTGCCAGTAGTATTGCCGGAACCTCTGGAAACACCATATATTTT

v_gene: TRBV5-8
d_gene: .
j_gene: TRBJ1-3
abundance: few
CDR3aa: CASSLPGGLSAGNTIYF
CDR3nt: TGTGCCAGCAGCTTGCCAGGAGGGCTGTCGGCTGGAAACACCATATATTTT

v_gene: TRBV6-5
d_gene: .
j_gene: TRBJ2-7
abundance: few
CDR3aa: CASSYSNRGQWNEQYF
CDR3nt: TGTGCCAGCAGTTACTCGAATCGTGGTCAATGGAACGAGCAGTACTTC

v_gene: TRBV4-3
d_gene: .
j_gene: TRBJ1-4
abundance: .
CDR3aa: CASSLYRFNEKLFF
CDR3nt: TGCGCCAGCAGCCTCTACCGATTTAATGAAAAACTGTTTTTT

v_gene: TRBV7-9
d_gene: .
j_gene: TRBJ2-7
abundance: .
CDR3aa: CASSFYDEQYF
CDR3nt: TGTGCCAGCAGCTTCTACGACGAGCAGTACTTC

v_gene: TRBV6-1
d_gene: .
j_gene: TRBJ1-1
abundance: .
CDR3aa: CASSAERGTEAFF
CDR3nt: TGTGCCAGCAGTGCTGAGCGGGGCACTGAAGCTTTCTTT

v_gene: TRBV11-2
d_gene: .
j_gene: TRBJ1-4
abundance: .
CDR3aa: CASSLDLVATHEKLFF
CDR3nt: TGTGCCAGCAGCTTAGATCTGGTCGCGACGCATGAAAAACTGTTTTTT

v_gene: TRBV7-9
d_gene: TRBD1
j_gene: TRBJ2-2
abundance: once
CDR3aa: CANGQVTGELFF
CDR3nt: TGTGCCAACGGACAGGTTACCGGGGAGCTGTTTTTT

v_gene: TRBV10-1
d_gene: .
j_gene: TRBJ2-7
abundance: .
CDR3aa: CASGDTANYEQYF
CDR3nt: TGCGCCAGCGGGGACACAGCAAACTACGAGCAGTACTTC

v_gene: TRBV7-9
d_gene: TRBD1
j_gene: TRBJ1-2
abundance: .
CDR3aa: CASSHRTGEASYGYTF
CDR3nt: TGTGCCAGCAGCCACCGGACAGGGGAAGCCTCCTATGGCTACACCTTC

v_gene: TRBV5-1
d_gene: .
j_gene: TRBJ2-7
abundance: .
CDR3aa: CASSPGPGSYEQYF
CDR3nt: TGCGCCAGCAGCCCGGGACCCGGCTCCTACGAGCAGTACTTC

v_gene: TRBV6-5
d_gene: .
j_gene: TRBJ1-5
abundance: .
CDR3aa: CASSYRGNQPQHF
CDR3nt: TGTGCCAGCAGTTACAGAGGAAATCAGCCCCAGCATTTT

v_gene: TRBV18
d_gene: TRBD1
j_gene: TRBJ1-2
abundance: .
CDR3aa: CASSQGQGSGGYTF
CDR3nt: TGTGCCAGCTCACAGGGACAGGGCTCGGGAGGCTACACCTTC

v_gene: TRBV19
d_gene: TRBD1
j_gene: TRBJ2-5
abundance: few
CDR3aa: CASTWTGGETQYF
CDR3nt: TGTGCCAGTACCTGGACAGGGGGAGAGACCCAGTACTTC

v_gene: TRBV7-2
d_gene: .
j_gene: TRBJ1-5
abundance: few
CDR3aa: CASSLLAGNTQHF
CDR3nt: TGTGCCAGCAGCTTACTGGCGGGGAACACCCAGCATTTT

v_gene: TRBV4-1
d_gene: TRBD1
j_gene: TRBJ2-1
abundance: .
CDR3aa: CASSQSPRGTGVYNEQFF
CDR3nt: TGCGCCAGCAGCCAATCCCCCCGGGGGACAGGGGTCTACAATGAGCAGTTCTTC

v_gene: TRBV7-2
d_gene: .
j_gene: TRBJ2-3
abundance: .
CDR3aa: CASSLSPGTDTQYF
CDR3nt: TGTGCCAGCAGCTTGAGCCCGGGCACAGATACGCAGTATTTT

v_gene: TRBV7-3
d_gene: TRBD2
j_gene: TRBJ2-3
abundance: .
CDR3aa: CASSLTGSGRGDTQYF
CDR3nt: TGTGCCAGCAGCTTAACGGGTAGCGGGAGAGGAGATACGCAGTATTTT

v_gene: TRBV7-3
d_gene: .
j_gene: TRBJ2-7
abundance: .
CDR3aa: CASSPRGRDEQYF
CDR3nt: TGTGCCAGCAGCCCCCGGGGCAGGGACGAGCAGTACTTC

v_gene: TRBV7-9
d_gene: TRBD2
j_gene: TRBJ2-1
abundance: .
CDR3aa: CASSLVGGYEQFF
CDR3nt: TGTGCCAGCAGCTTAGTGGGGGGGTACGAGCAGTTCTTC

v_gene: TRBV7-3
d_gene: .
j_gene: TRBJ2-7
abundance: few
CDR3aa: CASSLSGQGSYEQYF
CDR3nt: TGTGCCAGCAGCTTAAGTGGTCAGGGATCCTACGAGCAGTACTTC

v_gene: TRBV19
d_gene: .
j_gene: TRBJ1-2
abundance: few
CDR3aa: CASSMGFGYTF
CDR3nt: TGTGCCAGTAGTATGGGGTTTGGCTACACCTTC

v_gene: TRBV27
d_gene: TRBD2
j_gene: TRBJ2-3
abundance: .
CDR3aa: CASSPGGDTQYF
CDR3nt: TGTGCCAGCAGTCCCGGGGGGGATACGCAGTATTTT

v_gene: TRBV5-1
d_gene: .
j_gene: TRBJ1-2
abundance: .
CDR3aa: CASSLASSLFTGYGYTF
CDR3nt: TGCGCCAGCAGCTTGGCTTCTAGCCTTTTCACGGGCTATGGCTACACCTTC

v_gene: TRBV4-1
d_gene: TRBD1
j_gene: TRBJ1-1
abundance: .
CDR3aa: CASSRRQGGDTEAFF
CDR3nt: TGCGCCAGCAGCCGCCGACAGGGGGGGGACACTGAAGCTTTCTTT

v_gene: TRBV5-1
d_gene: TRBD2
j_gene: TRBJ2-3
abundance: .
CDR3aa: CASSFTSVWADTQYF
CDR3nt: TGCGCCAGCAGCTTTACTAGCGTTTGGGCAGATACGCAGTATTTT

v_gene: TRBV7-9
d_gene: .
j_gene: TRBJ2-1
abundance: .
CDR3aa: CASSQAIEQFF
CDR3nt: TGTGCCAGCAGCCAGGCGATTGAGCAGTTCTTC

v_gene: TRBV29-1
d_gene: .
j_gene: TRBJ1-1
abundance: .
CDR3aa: CSVPWGGTEAFF
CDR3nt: TGCAGCGTTCCCTGGGGGGGAACTGAAGCTTTCTTT

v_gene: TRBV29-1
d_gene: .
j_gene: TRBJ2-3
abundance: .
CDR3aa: CSVLKVTSFWDTQYF
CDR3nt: TGCAGCGTTCTGAAGGTGACTAGTTTTTGGGATACGCAGTATTTT

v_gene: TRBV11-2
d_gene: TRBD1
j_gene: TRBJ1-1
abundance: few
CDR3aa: CASSPAPGQGDPEAFF
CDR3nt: TGTGCCAGCAGCCCGGCGCCGGGACAGGGTGACCCTGAAGCTTTCTTT

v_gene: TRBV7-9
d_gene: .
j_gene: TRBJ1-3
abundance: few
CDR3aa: CASSLKARGNTIYF
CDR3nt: TGTGCCAGCAGCTTAAAGGCAAGAGGAAACACCATATATTTT

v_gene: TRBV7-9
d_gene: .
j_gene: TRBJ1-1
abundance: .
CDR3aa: CASSLPGPNTEAFF
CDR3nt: TGTGCCAGCAGCTTACCGGGACCGAACACTGAAGCTTTCTTT

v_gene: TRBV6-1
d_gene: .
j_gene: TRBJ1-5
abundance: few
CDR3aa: CASSARQDSNQPQHF
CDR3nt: TGTGCCAGCAGTGCCCGACAGGATAGCAATCAGCCCCAGCATTTT

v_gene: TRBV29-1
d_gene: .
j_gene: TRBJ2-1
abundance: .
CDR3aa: CSVVTGSHEQFF
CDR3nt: TGCAGCGTTGTCACAGGGAGCCATGAGCAGTTCTTC

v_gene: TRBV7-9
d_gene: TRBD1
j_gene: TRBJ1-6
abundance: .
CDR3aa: CASSLDLRTGYNSPLHF
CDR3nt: TGTGCCAGCAGCTTAGATCTTCGGACAGGCTATAATTCACCCCTCCACTTT

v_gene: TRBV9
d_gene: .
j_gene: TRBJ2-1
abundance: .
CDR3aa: CASSVAPDVLYNEQFF
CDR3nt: TGTGCCAGCAGCGTAGCACCGGACGTTCTATACAATGAGCAGTTCTTC

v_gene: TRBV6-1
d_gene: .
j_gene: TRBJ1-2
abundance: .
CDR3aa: CASSWAPNYGYTF
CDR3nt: TGTGCCAGCAGTTGGGCCCCAAACTATGGCTACACCTTC

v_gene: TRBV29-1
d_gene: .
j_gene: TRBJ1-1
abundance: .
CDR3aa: CSVEYGTKRTEAFF
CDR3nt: TGCAGCGTTGAGTACGGGACAAAGAGGACTGAAGCTTTCTTT

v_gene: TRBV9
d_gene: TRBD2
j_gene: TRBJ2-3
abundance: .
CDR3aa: CASSVGTSSDTQYF
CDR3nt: TGTGCCAGCAGCGTTGGGACTAGCTCGGATACGCAGTATTTT